One and the same sample provided the 9 T cell receptor beta chains below, sequenced in a study of blood T cell repertoires in COVID-19. TCRdb's table, derived via immunoSEQ multiplex PCR, lists solely in-frame clones and lacks some. The sample consists of about 210,000 clones, more than 70% of them appearing once. Sequenced input: peripheral blood. The receptors shown here come from a woman aged 45-65 years with acute or convalescent COVID-19.

This clone came up once. This CDR3 is CATASDWNNEQFF. The DNA for the CDR3 is TGTGCCACCGCCTCCGACTGGAACAATGAGCAGTTCTTC. This chain links TRBV3-1 (or the pseudogene TRBV3-2) with TRBJ2-1, with D unclear. This CDR3 spans 13 amino acids. Germline assignment: CDR1 LGHDT and CDR2 YNNKEL (reference sequence). V was clipped by 10 bases and J by 5 bases, with 15 bases between them.

This sequence joins TRBV7-2 and TRBJ1-5, with TRBD1 as a possible D gene (5 bases). Trimming removed 6 bases at V and 7 bases at J, with 22 bases between. The CDR3 has 16 amino acids. Germline CDR1 is SGHTA and CDR2 is FQGNSA. CDR3 amino acids: CASSPSRGYGIQPQHF. The CDR3 DNA is TGTGCCAGCAGTCCCTCGCGGGGGTACGGGATCCAGCCCCAGCATTTT.

The V gene is TRBV5-1, the J gene TRBJ1-1, with TRBD1 identical over 9 bases. The CDR3 contains 12 residues. The ends lost 5 bases at V and 11 bases at J; junction bases unmatched: 7. Germline V gene sequence: CDR1 SGHRS, CDR2 YFSETQ. The CDR3 protein is CASRMTGGNAFF. The DNA for the CDR3 is TGCGCCAGCAGAATGACAGGGGGTAACGCTTTCTTT.

The chain joins TRBV2 to TRBJ1-5; D gene unclear. The CDR3 is 13 amino acids. V dropped 6 bases and J dropped 6 bases, with 12 bases sitting between them. Germline-derived CDR1 and CDR2 are SNHLY and FYNNEI. The CDR3 loop is CASRSRVGQPQHF. The CDR3 DNA reads TGTGCCAGCAGGTCCCGCGTCGGTCAGCCCCAGCATTTT.

The rearrangement joins TRBV2 to TRBJ1-1; the D is unclear. This CDR3 is 9 amino acids long. The germline V gene encodes CDR1 SNHLY and CDR2 FYNNEI. The V gene lost 9 bases and the J gene lost 5 bases, with 4 bases spanning the gap. This CDR3 reads CARRTEAFF. DNA of the CDR3: TGTGCCAGGAGGACTGAAGCTTTCTTT.

The chain is built from TRBV5-6 and TRBJ2-3; 13 bases are a match to TRBD2. V gave up 2 bases and J gave up 6 bases; unmatched junction bases: 12. Germline loops: CDR1 SGHDT, CDR2 YYEEEE. This CDR3 comprises 18 residues. The CDR3 DNA is TGTGCCAGCAGCTTCGGGCCCCGACTAGCGGGAGGTCCGGATACGCAGTATTTT. This translates into CASSFGPRLAGGPDTQYF.

This chain uses TRBV19 with TRBJ1-1, with unresolved D. V was clipped by 3 bases and J by 2 bases, with 10 bases between them. Germline-derived CDR1 and CDR2 are LNHDA and SQIVND (reference sequence). This CDR3 has 14 amino acids. The CDR3 bases are TGTGCCAGTAGTATTTGGGCGTTAAACACTGAAGCTTTCTTT. Its translation: CASSIWALNTEAFF. Filled out from reference TRBV19 and TRBJ1-1, the complete variable domain reads DGGITQSPKYLFRKEGQNVTLSCEQNLNHDAMYWYRQDPGQGLRLIYYSQIVNDFQKGDIAEGYSVSREKKESFPLTVTSAQKNPTAFYLCASSIWALNTEAFFGQGTRLTVV.

The J gene is TRBJ1-2, the V gene TRBV21-1; the listed D gene, TRBD1, was not tested against the DNA. TRBV21-1 is an annotated pseudogene. This CDR3 has 16 amino acids. This CDR3 is CASSSSRDRESDGYTF. CDR3 coding DNA: TGTGCCAGCAGCAGTTCCCGGGACAGGGAGTCTGATGGCTACACCTTC.

This chain links TRBV18 with TRBJ2-5; TRBD1 matches at 7 bases. The junction had 6 bases not matched to a gene; V was cut back by 6 bases and J by 5 bases. The germline CDR1 and CDR2 sequences are KGHSH and LQKENI. The CDR3 has 13 amino acids. The CDR3 region is CASSPGQAETQYF. The CDR3 DNA sequence: TGTGCCAGCTCTCCTGGACAGGCGGAGACCCAGTACTTC.